Below, one T cell receptor (beta chain) is given with its context. This record belongs to a study of T cells in localized non-small cell lung cancer. Sequenced by immunoSEQ multiplex PCR; TCRdb stores in-frame clones only, minus some. The sample records roughly 20,000 clones, roughly 91% being singletons. V was cut by 2 bases and J by 2 bases, with 16 bases left in between. The CDR3 is made up of 16 amino acids. Germline assignment: CDR1 MGHDK and CDR2 SYGVNS. The V and J genes are TRBV25-1 and TRBJ2-7; D possibly corresponds to TRBD2 (5 bases). The TCR comes from a male donor aged 60 or over with stage I lung adenocarcinoma. The sequencing used peripheral blood, collected before any cancer treatment. CDR3 region: CASSEGEKASPYEQYF. CDR3 nucleotides: TGTGCCAGCAGTGAAGGGGAGAAGGCGTCCCCCTACGAGCAGTACTTC.